The source of this T cell receptor beta chain is a study of T cell repertoires in cytomegalovirus infection. Overall study results and limits: The study found HLA-C-restricted CMV-specific TCR beta clonotypes dominating the ex vivo response.

Each CDR3 protein is one row after TCRdb ran MiXCR on the reads. The sample includes some 940,000 distinct CDR3 sequences, roughly 31% of them seen just once. Per the germline V gene, CDR1 is LNHDA and CDR2 is SQIVND (reference sequence). Trimming removed 3 bases from V and 2 bases from J, with 11 bases in between. The CDR3 contains 15 residues. Concerning this clonotype: The antigen remains unidentified.

The sequencing used cultured CD8+ T cells from PBMCs, collected from culture after CMV antigen stimulation. The rearrangement joins TRBV19 to TRBJ1-5, with D unresolved. This clonotype originated in a human donor in good health (CMV status not recorded). Some clones in this sample may be carry-over from other donors' samples. The CDR3 region is CASSISGYGNQPQHF. The CDR3 DNA sequence: TGTGCCAGTAGTATTTCGGGGTATGGCAATCAGCCCCAGCATTTT. Complete variable domain (other parts from reference TRBV19 and TRBJ1-5): DGGITQSPKYLFRKEGQNVTLSCEQNLNHDAMYWYRQDPGQGLRLIYYSQIVNDFQKGDIAEGYSVSREKKESFPLTVTSAQKNPTAFYLCASSISGYGNQPQHFGDGTRLSIL.